This TCR beta chain was sequenced during a study of CD8 T cells in Susac syndrome. Whole-study context: The Susac syndrome patients were therapy-naive, on corticosteroids, or on intravenous immunoglobulin alone at blood draw.

RNA was extracted with the RNeasy kit, and a quantity of about 0.45 to 1 ug was reverse transcribed using random hexamers. The method of amplification for TCR beta CDR3 was immunoSEQ multiplex PCR, covering 54 Vbeta and 13 Jbeta. TCRdb re-analysed the immunoSEQ multiplex PCR reads in MiXCR, keeping a single row per CDR3 protein. The sample holds some 150,000 distinct CDR3 sequences; 90% to 97% are singletons and the top ten take about 0.08%. Sequencing of TCR beta, carried out with a high-throughput approach, was applied to CD8+ and CD4+ T cells from the blood. The diagnostic criteria were recently defined, and patients with Susac syndrome met them for definite or probable disease. CDR3 length equals 15 residues. The germline CDR1 and CDR2 sequences are KGHSH and LQKENI. Trimming removed 4 bases from V and 3 bases from J, with 16 bases in between.

Input material: CD4+ T cells from PBMCs. The chain employs TRBV18 and TRBJ2-7; TRBD2 might be the D (6 bases). This clonotype was sampled from a human donor with Susac syndrome. The CDR3 reads CASSLLDGGNYEQYF. CDR3 nucleotide sequence: TGTGCCAGCTCACTACTCGACGGGGGTAACTACGAGCAGTACTTC. Using reference TRBV18 and TRBJ2-7 for the parts outside the CDR3, the full variable domain is NAGVMQNPRHLVRRRGQEARLRCSPMKGHSHVYWYRQLPEEGLKFMVYLQKENIIDESGMPKERFSAEFPKEGPSILRIQQVVRGDSAAYFCASSLLDGGNYEQYFGPGTRLTVT.